These 17 T cell receptor beta chains were sequenced from one sample in a study of shared clonotypes between healthy human individuals. Repertoires were generated with immunoSEQ multiplex PCR, while TCRdb's copy carries only in-frame clones and drops some. The sample includes about 2.2 million clones, just over 90% of them seen just once. The naive CD8 population came from CD45RO-negative cells selected for CCR7, without terminally differentiated effector memory CD45RA+ cells. Sequences were obtained from naive CD8+ T cells from PBMCs. The receptors were gathered from a man younger than 35 in good health. Some clones in this sample may be carry-over from other donors' samples.

This chain links TRBV20-1 with TRBJ1-1, with D possibly matching TRBD1 (5 bases). In germline, CDR1 is DFQATT, CDR2 SNEGSKA (reference sequence). V shed 5 bases and J shed 4 bases, with 8 bases lying between them. The CDR3 runs to 11 residues. CDR3 nucleotide sequence: TGCAGTGCTGAGGGGAGCACTGAAGCTTTCTTT. Encoded protein: CSAEGSTEAFF.

The gene calls are TRBV6-5 and TRBJ2-5; tentatively, D is TRBD1 (5 bases). From germline, CDR1 is MNHEY and CDR2 SVGAGI. V gave up 2 bases and J gave up 5 bases, with 15 bases separating them. The CDR3 has 15 amino acids. This CDR3 is CASSYQGFPPETQYF. Here the CDR3 DNA reads TGTGCCAGCAGTTACCAGGGCTTTCCCCCGGAGACCCAGTACTTC.

J is TRBJ2-1 and V is TRBV27; 7 nucleotides align to TRBD1. The V and J ends lost 3 bases and 2 bases, in that order; junction bases with no gene match: 7. Germline V gene lookup returns CDR1 MNHEY and CDR2 SMNVEV (reference sequence). This CDR3 region has 16 residues. CDR3 amino acids: CASSFQNRGTYNEQFF. CDR3 bases: TGTGCCAGCAGTTTCCAAAACAGGGGAACCTACAATGAGCAGTTCTTC.

CDR3 bases: TGTGCCAGCAGATCAGGGGAATTGAGGGGCTACACCTTC. It codes for CASRSGELRGYTF. This chain uses TRBV7-9 with TRBJ1-2; possible D gene TRBD1, 6 bases. The V end lost 6 bases, the J end lost 8 bases, and 16 bases lay between the germline ends. Per germline, CDR1 SEHNR and CDR2 FQNEAQ (reference sequence). The CDR3 is 13 amino acids.

The J gene is TRBJ2-2, the V gene TRBV11-1; D is possibly TRBD1 (6 bases). V lost 3 bases, J lost 0 bases, and 8 bases lay in between. This CDR3 is 15 amino acids long. Germline V gives CDR1 SGHAT, CDR2 FQDESV (reference sequence). The CDR3 region is CASSFYRANTGELFF. In nucleotides, the CDR3 is TGTGCCAGCAGCTTCTACAGGGCGAACACCGGGGAGCTGTTTTTT.

This chain uses TRBV28 with TRBJ1-1; TRBD1 agrees at 10 bases. The V segment lost 3 bases and the J segment 0 bases; nucleotides outside the gene matches: 7. Germline CDR1 and CDR2: MDHEN and SYDVKM. The CDR3 is 17 amino acids. In DNA form, the CDR3 reads TGTGCCAGCAGTTTCGGGACAGGGGACTTCATGAACACTGAAGCTTTCTTT. Translation gives CASSFGTGDFMNTEAFF.

V gene TRBV15 combines with J gene TRBJ2-2; D is uncertain. Trimming removed 0 bases from V and 6 bases from J, with 2 bases in between. Germline loops: CDR1 LNHNV, CDR2 YYDKDF (reference sequence). The CDR3 is made up of 12 amino acids. Here the CDR3 reads CATSRDSGELFF. The CDR3 DNA reads TGTGCCACCAGCAGAGATTCCGGGGAGCTGTTTTTT. The variable domain in full, with the rest retrieved from reference TRBV15 and TRBJ2-2, is DAMVIQNPRYQVTQFGKPVTLSCSQTLNHNVMYWYQQKSSQAPKLLFHYYDKDFNNEADTPDNFQSRRPNTSFCFLDIRSPGLGDTAMYLCATSRDSGELFFGEGSRLTVL.

CDR3 in DNA: TGTGCCAGCAGCATAGAAGGGTTAGAGGGAAAACTGTTTTTT. This encodes CASSIEGLEGKLFF. The rearrangement links TRBV7-9 to TRBJ1-4, with D unclear. The CDR3 length is 14 residues. Germline values: CDR1 SEHNR, CDR2 FQNEAQ (reference sequence). Trimming left V 5 bases short and J 10 bases short, with 17 bases between.

The V call is TRBV9, the J call TRBJ1-5; 7 bases align to TRBD1. Germline V gene data show CDR1 as SGDLS and CDR2 as YYNGEE. The ends lost 3 bases at V and 2 bases at J; junction bases unmatched: 5. The CDR3 contains 15 residues. This CDR3 is CASSAGGQGNQPQHF. For the CDR3, the DNA is TGTGCCAGCAGCGCAGGGGGGCAGGGCAATCAGCCCCAGCATTTT.

Comment on this clone: Other DNA sequences in the same sample also yield this CDR3. V and J are TRBV2 and TRBJ2-7, with 11 bases matching TRBD2. Looked up from germline, CDR1 is SNHLY and CDR2 is FYNNEI. This CDR3 spans 15 amino acids. J gave up 0 bases and V 6 bases, and 4 bases lay outside the gene matches. CDR3 DNA sequence: TGTGCCAGCAGCGGGACTAGCGGTGGCTCCTACGAGCAGTACTTC. It codes for CASSGTSGGSYEQYF.

This chain joins TRBV6-1 and TRBJ2-7; D call uncertain. The CDR3 is 13 residues long. Germline CDR1 and CDR2: MNHNS and SASEGT. V lost 5 bases and J 3 bases, leaving 11 bases between the germline ends. DNA of the CDR3: TGTGCCAGCAGTCCCCAAGCAGGCTACGAGCAGTACTTC. Translating gives CASSPQAGYEQYF.

Only a few counts were recorded for this clone. J is TRBJ2-7 and V is TRBV2; 8 bases match TRBD1. This CDR3 comprises 15 residues. J lost 4 bases, V lost 3 bases, and 8 bases had no gene match. Germline V lookup: CDR1 SNHLY, CDR2 FYNNEI. CDR3 sequence reads: CASSDPTDRAYEQYF. The CDR3 nucleotides are TGTGCCAGCAGTGACCCAACGGACAGGGCATACGAGCAGTACTTC.

This clone appeared a single time. This sequence joins TRBV5-4 and TRBJ2-1; D perhaps matches TRBD2 (6 bases). The CDR3 covers 14 residues. Deletions cut 2 bases from V and 5 bases from J, with 11 bases between. Germline V gene data show CDR1 as SGHNT and CDR2 as YYREEE (reference sequence). In DNA, the CDR3 is TGTGCCAGCAGCTTCAATGGAGGGGACAATGAGCAGTTCTTC. Protein: CASSFNGGDNEQFF.

CDR3: CSVWFFGTRDIQYF. For the CDR3, the DNA is TGCAGCGTTTGGTTTTTTGGCACGAGGGACATTCAGTACTTC. The V call is TRBV29-1, the J call TRBJ2-4, with D tentatively TRBD2 (5 bases). Germline values: CDR1 SQVTM, CDR2 ANQGSEA. Trimming cost V 5 bases and J 8 bases, with 19 bases left between them. This CDR3 has 14 amino acids.

This chain links TRBV11-2 with TRBJ2-1; 11 positions agree with TRBD1. The CDR3 has 16 residues. The germline gives CDR1 SGHAT, CDR2 FQNNGV. The J segment lost 1 base and the V segment lost 8 bases, leaving 7 bases of the junction unmatched. The chain's CDR3 is CASSLGQGASYNEQFF. In nucleotides, the CDR3 is TGTGCCAGCTCCCTAGGACAGGGGGCGTCCTACAATGAGCAGTTCTTC. The whole variable domain, remainder taken from reference TRBV11-2 and TRBJ2-1, is EAGVAQSPRYKIIEKRQSVAFWCNPISGHATLYWYQQILGQGPKLLIQFQNNGVVDDSQLPKDRFSAERLKGVDSTLKIQPAKLEDSAVYLCASSLGQGASYNEQFFGPGTRLTVL.

The chain has TRBV4-2 and TRBJ2-1; 11 positions match TRBD2. Losses at the gene ends were 1 base for V and 7 bases for J; bases not matched to a gene: 9. The CDR3 spans 17 residues. Germline lookup yields CDR1 LGHNA and CDR2 YNFKEQ. The CDR3 DNA reads TGTGCCAGCAGCCAAGGACCTAGCGGGGGGCCCCAAAATGAGCAGTTCTTC. Amino acids: CASSQGPSGGPQNEQFF.

This sequence joins TRBV9 and TRBJ1-4; D unresolved. This CDR3 is 15 amino acids long. The ends were cut back, 0 bases at V and 5 bases at J, with 11 bases in the middle. Germline CDR1 is SGDLS and CDR2 is YYNGEE. The CDR3 loop is CASSVGGRRNEKLFF. The CDR3, as DNA: TGTGCCAGCAGCGTAGGCGGACGGCGGAATGAAAAACTGTTTTTT.